This T cell receptor beta chain comes out of a study of blood T cell repertoires in COVID-19. Turning to the study itself: Acute-phase and convalescent COVID-19 samples originated in the United States, Italy and Spain. The analysed material was cDNA or gDNA that came from T cells, B-cell-depleted T cells, or PBMCs.

Per the authors' pipeline: Reference gene primer amplification gave estimated nucleated cell counts. Only in-frame clones appear in the TCRdb table, and some are missing; sequencing was by immunoSEQ multiplex PCR. The DNA gave D and trimming, while V, J and clone size come from that table. Of under 250,000 clones listed, 70% to 90% are singletons. Germline values: CDR1 SEHNR, CDR2 FQNEAQ (reference sequence). CDR3 length equals 16 residues. The junction had 12 bases not matched to a gene; V was cut back by 5 bases and J by 4 bases. The sequence came from a man older than 75 with acute or convalescent COVID-19. What was sequenced was peripheral blood. The genes are TRBV7-9 and TRBJ2-3, with 7 bases fitting TRBD2. In nucleotides, the CDR3 is TGTGCCAGCAGCCCCTCATCCCCGGGAGGTGCAGATACGCAGTATTTT. It translates to CASSPSSPGGADTQYF.